A selection of T cell receptor beta chains follows, all from one sample in a study of OX40 agonist ivuxolimab in advanced cancers. Profiling relied on immunoSEQ multiplex PCR, and the TCRdb table lists in-frame clones only, not all of them. The data contain approximately 74,000 clones, over 75% of them singletons. The sequencing used CD4+ or CD8+ T cells sorted from blood, collected in a trial of the OX40 agonist ivuxolimab. Receptor source: an adult with an advanced solid tumor such as melanoma, head and neck, liver or kidney cancer. CDR3s include the opening cysteine and the closing phenylalanine or tryptophan.

v_gene: TRBV2
j_gene: TRBJ2-1
CDR3aa: CASSASGVRNEQFF

v_gene: TRBV6-5
j_gene: TRBJ2-3
CDR3aa: CASRRAGLSTDTQYF

v_gene: TRBV28
j_gene: TRBJ2-5
CDR3aa: CASSLRGETQYF

v_gene: TRBV5-6
j_gene: TRBJ2-1
CDR3aa: CASSPTARYSYNEQFF

v_gene: TRBV6-5
j_gene: TRBJ2-3
CDR3aa: CASSQQSPSDTQYF

v_gene: TRBV10-1
j_gene: NA
CDR3aa: CASTLTSGNWSYEQYF

v_gene: TRBV11-2
j_gene: TRBJ2-1
CDR3aa: CASSLDRLNEQFF

v_gene: TRBV4-2
j_gene: TRBJ2-5
CDR3aa: CASSQVTAGGGETQYF

v_gene: TRBV14
j_gene: TRBJ2-7
CDR3aa: CASSQGPEQYF

v_gene: TRBV27
j_gene: TRBJ2-7
CDR3aa: CASSPRETSYEQYF

v_gene: TRBV7-9
j_gene: TRBJ2-3
CDR3aa: CASSLWGRGPDTQYF

v_gene: TRBV7-6
j_gene: TRBJ1-2
CDR3aa: CASSPTPTGGYGYTF

v_gene: TRBV5-1
j_gene: TRBJ1-3
CDR3aa: CASSLVGTGRNTIYF

v_gene: TRBV18
j_gene: TRBJ2-7
CDR3aa: CASSPNVVGAGSYEQYF

v_gene: TRBV7-9
j_gene: TRBJ2-7
CDR3aa: CASSLPPGEQYF

v_gene: TRBV28
j_gene: TRBJ1-4
CDR3aa: CASSAGGRRVEKLFF

v_gene: TRBV28
j_gene: TRBJ1-1
CDR3aa: CASRFFDRRNTEAFF

v_gene: TRBV5-1
j_gene: TRBJ1-1
CDR3aa: CASSLAGGNTEAFF

v_gene: TRBV10-3
j_gene: TRBJ2-7
CDR3aa: CAISESTRLPYEQYF

v_gene: TRBV29-1
j_gene: TRBJ2-3
CDR3aa: CSVGAGSTDTQYF

v_gene: TRBV7-2
j_gene: TRBJ2-3
CDR3aa: CASSLDRGAPTDTQYF

v_gene: TRBV5-1
j_gene: TRBJ2-7
CDR3aa: CASSWTGSYEQYF

v_gene: TRBV29-1
j_gene: TRBJ2-1
CDR3aa: CSVLTGSYNEQFF

v_gene: TRBV7-2
j_gene: TRBJ1-4
CDR3aa: CASSLVGNEKLFF

v_gene: TRBV27
j_gene: TRBJ1-1
CDR3aa: CASSLARTSTNTEAFF

v_gene: TRBV28
j_gene: TRBJ1-4
CDR3aa: CASAGSTNEKLFF

v_gene: TRBV19
j_gene: TRBJ2-6
CDR3aa: CASSTSSGRPVSGANVLTF

v_gene: TRBV14
j_gene: TRBJ2-1
CDR3aa: CASSHASRQGRNEQFF

v_gene: TRBV5-6
j_gene: TRBJ2-1
CDR3aa: CASSLDSPGEQFF

v_gene: TRBV10-3
j_gene: TRBJ2-2
CDR3aa: CATRGRDEGELFF

v_gene: TRBV18
j_gene: TRBJ1-4
CDR3aa: CASSPTVVNEKLFF

v_gene: TRBV21-1
j_gene: TRBJ2-7
CDR3aa: CASSKATSGRSHEQYF

v_gene: TRBV5-1
j_gene: TRBJ2-2
CDR3aa: CASSFIAGGTGELFF

v_gene: TRBV7-9
j_gene: TRBJ2-7
CDR3aa: CASSLEGLALEQYF

v_gene: TRBV19
j_gene: TRBJ2-6
CDR3aa: CASSIGLGYAGANVLTF

v_gene: TRBV19
j_gene: TRBJ2-7
CDR3aa: CASSTQLGQAYEQYF

v_gene: TRBV2
j_gene: TRBJ2-5
CDR3aa: CASSPGQGSVAQYF

v_gene: TRBV16
j_gene: TRBJ2-3
CDR3aa: CASSPMGGNTDTQYF

v_gene: TRBV7-2
j_gene: TRBJ1-5
CDR3aa: CASSLDTVVGPQHF

v_gene: TRBV27
j_gene: TRBJ2-7
CDR3aa: CASSRRDGAYEQYF

v_gene: TRBV18
j_gene: TRBJ1-1
CDR3aa: CASSPGEGEAFF

v_gene: TRBV7-9
j_gene: TRBJ2-7
CDR3aa: CASSSGGSLYEQYF

v_gene: TRBV2
j_gene: TRBJ2-5
CDR3aa: CASQSPSQETQYF

v_gene: TRBV5-1
j_gene: TRBJ1-5
CDR3aa: CASSLTGVGNQPQHF

v_gene: TRBV18
j_gene: TRBJ1-3
CDR3aa: CASEGANSGNTIYF

v_gene: TRBV18
j_gene: TRBJ2-7
CDR3aa: CASSAIPQGASGEQYF

v_gene: TRBV7-9
j_gene: NA
CDR3aa: CASSLASYAYEQYF

v_gene: TRBV7-8
j_gene: TRBJ2-3
CDR3aa: CASSLDGTSFFSTDTQYF

v_gene: TRBV27
j_gene: TRBJ2-5
CDR3aa: CASSLSGRGTETQYF